The T cell receptor (beta chain) under discussion was sequenced for a study of a mutant IDH1 vaccine in newly diagnosed glioma. Study information: With temozolomide cycles, or 4-6 weeks after radiotherapy alone, vaccination was started.

This CDR3 is 14 amino acids long. Germline assignment: CDR1 MRHNA and CDR2 SNTAGT. Trimming removed 6 bases from V and 0 bases from J; junction bases left unmatched: 2. Of note for this clone: The target antigen is unknown.

Measured with immunoSEQ multiplex PCR; TCRdb has only the in-frame clones, and not every one. Among 70,000 to 90,000 clones listed, roughly nine tenths were seen once. Time point defined: week 5, during vaccination. The content of each vaccine dose was 300 ug of mutant IDH1 20-mer peptide, and topical imiquimod accompanied it. The receptor was isolated from a woman in her forties or fifties with glioma. This sequence joins TRBV6-4 and TRBJ2-3, with 8 nucleotides matching TRBD2. Material: PBMCs, obtained from a glioma patient whose treatment included an IDH1 peptide vaccine. The CDR3 bases are TGTGCCAGCAGACTAGCGGCTAGCACAGATACGCAGTATTTT. It specifies CASRLAASTDTQYF.